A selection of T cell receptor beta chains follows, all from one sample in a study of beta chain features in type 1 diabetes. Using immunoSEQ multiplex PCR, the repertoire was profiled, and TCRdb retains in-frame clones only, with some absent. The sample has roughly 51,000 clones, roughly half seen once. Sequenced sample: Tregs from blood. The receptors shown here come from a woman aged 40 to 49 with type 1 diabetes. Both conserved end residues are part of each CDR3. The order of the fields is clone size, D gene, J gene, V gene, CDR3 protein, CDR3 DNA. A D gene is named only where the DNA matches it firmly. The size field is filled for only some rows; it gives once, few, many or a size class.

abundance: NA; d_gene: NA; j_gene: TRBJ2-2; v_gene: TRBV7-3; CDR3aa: CASSPLAGTGELFF; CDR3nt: TGTGCCAGCAGCCCCCTCGCGGGCACCGGGGAGCTGTTTTTT
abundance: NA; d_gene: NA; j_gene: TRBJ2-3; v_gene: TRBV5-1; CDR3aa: CASSFSGASTDTQYF; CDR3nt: TGCGCCAGCAGCTTTAGCGGTGCTAGCACAGATACGCAGTATTTT
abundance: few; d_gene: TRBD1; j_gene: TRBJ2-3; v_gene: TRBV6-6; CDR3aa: CASNPGQGIDTQYF; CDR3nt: TGTGCCAGCAACCCGGGACAGGGGATAGATACGCAGTATTTT
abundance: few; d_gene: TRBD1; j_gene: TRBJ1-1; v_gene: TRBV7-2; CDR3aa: CASSSTGATEAFF; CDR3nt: TGTGCCAGCAGCAGTACAGGGGCCACTGAAGCTTTCTTT
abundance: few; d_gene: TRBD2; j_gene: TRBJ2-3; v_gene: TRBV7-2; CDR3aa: CASSLQLAGGPDTQYF; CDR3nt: TGTGCCAGCAGCTTACAGCTAGCGGGGGGGCCAGATACGCAGTATTTT
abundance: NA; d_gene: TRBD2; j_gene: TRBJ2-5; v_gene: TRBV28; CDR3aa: CASSLGALAGGETQYF; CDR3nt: TGTGCCAGCAGTTTAGGCGCACTAGCGGGAGGAGAGACCCAGTACTTC
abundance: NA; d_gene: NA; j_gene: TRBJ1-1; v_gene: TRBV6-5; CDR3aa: CASSYRDTGSAFF; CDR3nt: TGTGCCAGCAGTTACAGGGACACGGGATCGGCTTTCTTT
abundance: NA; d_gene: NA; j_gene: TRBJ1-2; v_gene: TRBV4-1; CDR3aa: CASSYGQPNYGYTF; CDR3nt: TGCGCCAGCAGCTATGGGCAGCCGAACTATGGCTACACCTTC
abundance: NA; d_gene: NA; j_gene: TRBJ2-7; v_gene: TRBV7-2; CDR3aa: CASSPHRGSEQYF; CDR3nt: TGTGCCAGCAGCCCTCACCGGGGGAGCGAGCAGTACTTC
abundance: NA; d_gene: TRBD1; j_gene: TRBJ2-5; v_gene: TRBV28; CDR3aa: CASSSTGWETQYF; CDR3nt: TGTGCCAGCAGTTCGACAGGGTGGGAGACCCAGTACTTC
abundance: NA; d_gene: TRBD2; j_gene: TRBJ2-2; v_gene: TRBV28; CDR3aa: CASSLRREGRTGELFF; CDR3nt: TGTGCCAGCAGTTTGCGGCGGGAGGGCCGGACCGGGGAGCTGTTTTTT
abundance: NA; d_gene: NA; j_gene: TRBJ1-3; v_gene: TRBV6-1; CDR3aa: CASSEAGLLQWDTIYF; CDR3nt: TGTGCCAGCAGTGAAGCGGGGCTGCTACAATGGGACACCATATATTTT
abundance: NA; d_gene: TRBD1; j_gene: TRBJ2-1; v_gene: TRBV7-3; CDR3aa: CASSFGQDNEQFF; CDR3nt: TGTGCCAGCAGCTTCGGACAGGACAATGAGCAGTTCTTC
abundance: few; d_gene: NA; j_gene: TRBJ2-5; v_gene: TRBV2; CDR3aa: CASSESQTRGETQYF; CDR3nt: TGTGCCAGCAGTGAATCCCAAACAAGGGGGGAGACCCAGTACTTC
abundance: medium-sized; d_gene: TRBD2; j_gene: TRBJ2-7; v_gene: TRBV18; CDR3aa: CASSPREAYEQYF; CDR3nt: TGTGCCAGCTCACCTCGGGAGGCCTACGAGCAGTACTTC
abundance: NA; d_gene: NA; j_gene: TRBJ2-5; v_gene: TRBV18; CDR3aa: CASSPLQEDEQYF; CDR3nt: TGTGCCAGCTCACCACTGCAGGAGGATGAGCAGTACTTC
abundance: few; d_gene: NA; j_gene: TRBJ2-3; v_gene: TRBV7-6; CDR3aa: CASSSRLNTRDTDTQYF; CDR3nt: TGTGCCAGCAGCTCCCGACTGAATACTAGGGACACAGATACGCAGTATTTT
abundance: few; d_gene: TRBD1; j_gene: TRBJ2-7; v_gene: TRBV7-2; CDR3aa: CASGTTGGRNEQYF; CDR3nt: TGTGCCAGCGGTACGACAGGGGGAAGGAACGAGCAGTACTTC